Detailed here is one T cell receptor beta chain. Its antigen is currently unknown. Extraction and reverse transcription of RNA yielded cDNA as the sequencing template. Only in-frame clones appear in the TCRdb table, and some are missing; sequencing was by immunoSEQ multiplex PCR. Among fewer than 250,000 clones listed, around three fifths were seen once. Losses at the gene ends were 0 bases for V and 2 bases for J; bases not matched to a gene: 7. This CDR3 is built from 17 residues. CDR1 and CDR2 (germline): LGHNA, YSLEER. The data stem from a study of CD8+ T cells in alopecia areata. Study-level points and caveats: Uncertain still, given a single nonresponder, is whether baseline CD8+ expansion links to response. Persistence in scalp and blood during tofacitinib was observed for many expanded lesional clones. Possibly as an HLA-related effect, TCR sharing across patients appeared less clear than in mice.

As to treatment: oral pan-JAK inhibitor, 5-10 mg twice daily. T lymphocytes (CD4+ and CD8+) were sorted from PBMCs. The sequence was collected from a human donor with alopecia areata. The rearrangement joins TRBV4-3 to TRBJ2-7; TRBD1 matches at 10 bases. The sequences come from CD4+ T cells sorted from blood, collected at week 4, from a patient treated with tofacitinib. The CDR3 loop is CASSQDLSGQGTYEQYF. CDR3 coding DNA: TGCGCCAGCAGCCAAGATCTGTCGGGACAGGGGACCTACGAGCAGTACTTC.